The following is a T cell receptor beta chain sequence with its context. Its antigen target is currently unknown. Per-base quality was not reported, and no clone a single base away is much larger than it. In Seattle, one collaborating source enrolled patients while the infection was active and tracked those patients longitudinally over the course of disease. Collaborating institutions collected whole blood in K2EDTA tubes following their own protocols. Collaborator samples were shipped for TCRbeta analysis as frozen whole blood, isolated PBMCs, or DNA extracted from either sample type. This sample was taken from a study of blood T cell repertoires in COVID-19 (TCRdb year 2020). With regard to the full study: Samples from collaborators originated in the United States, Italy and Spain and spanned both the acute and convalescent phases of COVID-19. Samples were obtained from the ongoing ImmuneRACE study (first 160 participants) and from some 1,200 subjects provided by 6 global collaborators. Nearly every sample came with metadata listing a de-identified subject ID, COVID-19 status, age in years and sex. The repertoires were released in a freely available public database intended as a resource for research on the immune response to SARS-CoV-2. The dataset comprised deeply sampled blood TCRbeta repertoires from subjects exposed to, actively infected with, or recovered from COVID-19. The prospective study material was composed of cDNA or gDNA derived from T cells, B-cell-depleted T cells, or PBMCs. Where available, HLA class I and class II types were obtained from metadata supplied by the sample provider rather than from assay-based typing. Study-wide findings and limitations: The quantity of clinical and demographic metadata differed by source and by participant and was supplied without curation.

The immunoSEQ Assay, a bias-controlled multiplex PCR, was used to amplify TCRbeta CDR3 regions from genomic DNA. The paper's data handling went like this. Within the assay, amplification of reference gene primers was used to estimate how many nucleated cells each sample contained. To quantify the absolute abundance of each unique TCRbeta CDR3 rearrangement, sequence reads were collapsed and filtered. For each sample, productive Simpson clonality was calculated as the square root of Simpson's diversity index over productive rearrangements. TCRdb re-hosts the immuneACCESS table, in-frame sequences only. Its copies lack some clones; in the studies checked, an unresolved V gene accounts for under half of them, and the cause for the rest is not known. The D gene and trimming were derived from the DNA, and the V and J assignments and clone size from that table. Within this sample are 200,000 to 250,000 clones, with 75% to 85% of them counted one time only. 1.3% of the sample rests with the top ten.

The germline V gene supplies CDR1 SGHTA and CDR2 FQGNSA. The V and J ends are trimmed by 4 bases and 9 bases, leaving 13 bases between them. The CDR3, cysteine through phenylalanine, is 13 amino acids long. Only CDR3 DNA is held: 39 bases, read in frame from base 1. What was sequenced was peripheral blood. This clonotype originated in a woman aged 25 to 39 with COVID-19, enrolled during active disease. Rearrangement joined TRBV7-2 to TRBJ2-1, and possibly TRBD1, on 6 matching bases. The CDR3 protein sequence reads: CASSSSRGGEQFF. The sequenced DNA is TGTGCCAGCAGCTCCTCCAGGGGCGGTGAGCAGTTCTTC. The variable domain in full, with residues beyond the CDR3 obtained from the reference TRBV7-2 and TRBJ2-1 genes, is GAGVSQSPSNKVTEKGKDVELRCDPISGHTALYWYRQSLGQGLEFLIYFQGNSAPDKSGLPSDRFSAERTGGSVSTLTIQRTQQEDSAVYLCASSSSRGGEQFFGPGTRLTVL.